Included here is one T cell receptor (beta chain) sequence, with context. What it recognizes is unknown. The record originates from a study of T-cell memory formation after mild COVID-19. This CDR3 is 15 amino acids long. Germline assignment: CDR1 LGHNA and CDR2 YSLEER. J gave up 4 bases and V 0 bases, and 2 bases lay outside the gene matches. Whole-study results and caveats: Whether day 37 second-wave clones are SARS-CoV-2-specific was not confirmed.

TCRdb processed the 5' RACE reads anew with MiXCR; each CDR3 protein has one entry. The data hold about 470,000 distinct CDR3 sequences, with approximately 25% observed a single time. The TCR originated in an adult woman who had mild COVID-19 (a few samples of this study predate the infection). Cell type and time point are not known. Material: PBMCs or a T cell subset sorted from them (not recorded which). V gene TRBV4-3 combines with J gene TRBJ2-1; 8 bases match TRBD2. The CDR3 here is CASSQDERGYNEQFF. The CDR3 nucleotides read TGCGCCAGCAGCCAAGATGAGCGGGGGTACAATGAGCAGTTCTTC.